This T cell receptor (beta chain) was observed in a study of shared clonotypes between healthy human individuals (dated by TCRdb to about 2020). About the study as a whole: The cohort included three men and a couple of women between 18 and 49 years of age. To increase sequencing depth and limit assay-specific biases, different laboratories used diverse techniques to prepare libraries and sequence TCR repertoires. To estimate repertoire size and how much clonotype sharing occurs between individuals, the study deeply sequenced the blood TCR repertoires of roughly 5 healthy adults. Between about 0.9 and 10 billion PBMCs per donor were obtained by leukapheresis. For each donor, three plates each were used for CD4 naive and CD4 memory, two plates were used for CD8 naive, and one plate was used for CD8 memory. The full study reports these points: Rarefaction of sorted-subset datasets indicated incomplete sequencing despite the large sequencing depth. When a few donors were compared, the shared fraction of clonotypes was about 5% for naive CD4, around 3.5% for naive CD8, more than 2% for memory CD4, and about 0.36% for memory CD8. Compared with non-shared clonotypes, clonotypes shared by all four sorted-subset donors had higher generation probabilities. Naive subsets generally had larger estimated clonotype richness than memory subsets did. Only blood was sampled, and tissue TCR repertoires likely differ from those in blood. The genetic and exposure-history diversity represented was limited by the small number of donors. Pairwise subsampling led to the expectation that sequencing depth would affect the degree of clonotype sharing among donors.

As to this clone: The clone's antigen remains unknown. Base qualities are not at hand, and no much larger clone is one base apart. Other nucleotide sequences in the sample specify the same CDR3.

The donors were healthy, HIV-negative adults who had no recently reported acute infections or vaccinations. Every donor was a Caucasian adult residing in Nashville, Tennessee, USA. Magnetic negative selection was used to enrich CD4+ T cells, after which naive cells were positively selected on CD45RA and the negative fraction became the memory subset. Blood was obtained by leukapheresis, after which PBMCs were separated by Ficoll-Histopaque density gradient centrifugation and cryopreserved in liquid nitrogen vapor phase. Analytical flow cytometry was used to check the purity and quantity of every magnetically sorted T cell population. From each sorted fraction, genomic DNA was isolated and quantified by UV absorbance on a Nanodrop 2000c. CDR1 and CDR2 are read off the germline V gene (reference sequence) as MNHEY and SMNVEV. The CDR3 numbers 13 residues from cysteine through phenylalanine. The sequence is cut down to CDR3 DNA, 39 bases in frame from base 1. V gives up 4 bases and J gives up 7 bases, and the segment between their germline ends measures 11 bases.

Using the deep immunoSEQ assay, multiplex PCR amplified TCR CDR3 regions from genomic DNA. Extracted genomic DNA from each cell subset was spread evenly across all wells of several immunoSEQ 96-well plates, with each plate serving as a replicate. For sorted subsets, each replicate PCR was loaded with about 0.2 ug genomic DNA, equivalent to roughly 30,000 T cell genomes. Purified libraries were measured with a Qubit 3.0 fluorometer, size-checked on a Bioanalyzer 2100, and measured again with the KAPA Library Quantification kit. Every immunoSEQ 96-well plate was sequenced on a separate single-read 150-cycle Illumina NextSeq 550 flow cell. Concerning the study's data processing: The immunoSEQ output contained only junctional sequences without quality scores, so filtering could not match that applied to full-length reads. To assign V/J genes and CDR3, sequences were annotated using PyIR, a Python wrapper for IgBLAST v1.9, with IMGT germline references. Any read was removed if the V/J assignment was weak (E-value above 1e-6), the CDR3 was missing, or the read contained stop codons, out-of-frame junctions, or ambiguous translated residues. A V3J clonotype was defined by an identical inferred V gene, J gene, and CDR3 amino acid sequence. Percentage overlap between repertoires was computed as shared unique clonotypes divided by the size of the smaller repertoire. RTK rarefaction, the Chao1 estimator, and Recon v2.1 estimates of unobserved clonotypes were used to assess repertoire richness. Generation probabilities were computed with OLGA for all TCRbeta clonotypes obtained by the gDNA method from several donors. Here the immuneACCESS table is served through TCRdb, limited to in-frame sequences with V and J called. Missing clones are a known gap in these copies; in checked studies unresolved V genes cover under half, and the rest lacks a known reason. Clone size and the V and J calls come from that table; the DNA yielded D and trimming. This sample holds 150,000 to 200,000 clones; 85% to 95% were observed only once. The ten largest clones add up to 0.067% of the sample.

Material: naive CD4+ T cells sorted from blood. This sample's cell subset or site label indicates: CD45RA+ positively selected. The chain is assembled from TRBV27 and TRBJ1-5, with the D gene not clear enough to name. This TCR came from a woman younger than 45 in good health. The CDR3 region: CASSSGRSQPQHF. The bases are TGTGCCAGCAGTTCCGGACGGTCCCAGCCCCAGCATTTT.